Presented here are 9 T cell receptor beta chains from one specimen sequenced in a study of CD4+ T cells in melanoma. Here immunoSEQ multiplex PCR was the method, and the copy in TCRdb shows in-frame clones only, minus some. The sample shows 110,000 to 150,000 clones, 80% to 95% of them seen only once. The source is a human donor with melanoma.

The rearrangement uses TRBV2 and TRBJ2-7; D may be TRBD2 (6 bases). V shed 5 bases and J shed 2 bases, with 13 bases lying between them. Germline V lookup: CDR1 SNHLY, CDR2 FYNNEI. The CDR3 is made up of 14 amino acids. This CDR3 is CASSTKSGPYEQYF. The CDR3 nucleotides read TGTGCCAGCAGTACGAAAAGCGGGCCCTACGAGCAGTACTTC.

The gene calls are TRBV5-4 and TRBJ1-4; D ambiguous. Germline V gene sequence: CDR1 SGHNT, CDR2 YYREEE (reference sequence). V dropped 3 bases and J dropped 3 bases, with 9 bases sitting between them. This CDR3 region has 14 residues. The CDR3 DNA reads TGTGCCAGCAGCTCCGCAGCGGCTAATGAAAAACTGTTTTTT. It translates to CASSSAAANEKLFF.

This clone was observed once. The V gene is TRBV6-1, the J gene TRBJ1-5; D ambiguous. Germline V lookup: CDR1 MNHNS, CDR2 SASEGT. Trimming shortened V by 8 bases and J by 0 bases, and 14 bases separated the two germline ends. This CDR3 spans 15 amino acids. This CDR3 reads CASGLVQFSNQPQHF. The CDR3 DNA sequence: TGTGCCAGCGGTTTAGTACAGTTTAGCAATCAGCCCCAGCATTTT.

The chain joins TRBV27 to TRBJ1-6; D call uncertain. V was clipped by 3 bases and J by 4 bases, with 7 bases between them. The CDR3 is 14 amino acids. Germline values: CDR1 MNHEY, CDR2 SMNVEV (reference sequence). The CDR3, as DNA: TGTGCCAGCAGTTTTGGACGTTATAATTCACCCCTCCACTTT. Encoded protein: CASSFGRYNSPLHF.

This clone appeared a single time. The chain carries TRBV29-1 and TRBJ1-2, with no clear D. The V and J ends lost 4 bases and 7 bases respectively, with 4 bases between them. There are 9 residues in the CDR3. Germline-derived CDR1 and CDR2 are SQVTM and ANQGSEA. The CDR3 DNA follows: TGCAGCGTTGGAGGTGGCTACACCTTC. This codes for CSVGGGYTF. The variable domain in full, completed from reference TRBV29-1 and TRBJ1-2, reads SAVISQKPSRDICQRGTSLTIQCQVDSQVTMMFWYRQQPGQSLTLIATANQGSEATYESGFVIDKFPISRPNLTFSTLTVSNMSPEDSSIYLCSVGGGYTFGSGTRLTVV.

The V gene is TRBV28, the J gene TRBJ2-7, with 11 bases aligning to TRBD2. The CDR3 contains 14 residues. Per the germline V gene, CDR1 is MDHEN and CDR2 is SYDVKM. V shed 6 bases and J 9 bases; nucleotides not matched to a gene: 10. CDR3 in amino acids: CASRDPGTSGGQYF. The CDR3 DNA reads TGTGCCAGCAGAGACCCTGGGACTAGCGGCGGGCAGTACTTC.

This chain links TRBV23-1 with TRBJ1-5; 9 positions match TRBD1. TRBV23-1 is recorded as an ORF, its role being uncertain. There are 15 residues in the CDR3. Trimming took 4 bases from V and 9 from J; bases not matched to a gene: 10. CDR3 region: CASSRPTGGSWPQHF. Here the CDR3 DNA reads TGCGCCAGCAGTCGCCCGACAGGGGGTAGTTGGCCCCAGCATTTT.

This sequence joins TRBV11-2 and TRBJ1-2, with D uncertain. The germline V gene has CDR1 SGHAT and CDR2 FQNNGV. The germline V and J ends were trimmed by 0 bases and 9 bases, with 17 bases remaining between them. The CDR3 extends over 15 amino acids. CDR3 in amino acids: CASSLDVLGINRYTF. The CDR3 bases are TGTGCCAGCAGCTTAGATGTCTTAGGGATTAATCGCTACACCTTC.

This chain links TRBV7-9 with TRBJ2-3; 13 bases are shared with TRBD2. The J segment lost 0 bases and the V segment lost 0 bases, leaving 6 bases of the junction unmatched. This CDR3 spans 19 amino acids. Germline CDR1 and CDR2: SEHNR and FQNEAQ (reference sequence). In nucleotides, the CDR3 is TGTGCCAGCAGCTTAGCGGGACTAGCGGGGAGATATAGCACAGATACGCAGTATTTT. It is translated as CASSLAGLAGRYSTDTQYF.